The source of this T cell receptor (beta chain) is a study of beta chain features in type 1 diabetes. A note on this clone: What it binds is not known.

V lost 3 bases and J lost 8, with 9 bases in between. The CDR3 loop spans 12 amino acids. The V gene's germline CDR1 is SGHRS and CDR2 YFSETQ. Via the markers CD45RO/CCR7/CD25/CD127/CD95/CD27, stem cell-like memory, regulatory, central memory and naive CD4+ cells were sorted. Sorting produced populations that all topped 95% purity. Since all of the isolated RNA was reverse transcribed, expressed TCRB transcripts were what got sequenced. The protocol was immunoSEQ multiplex PCR, while the TCRdb copy is restricted to in-frame clones and leaves out a portion. This sample yields 20,000 to 25,000 clones, of which around 57% are seen a single time; 0.3% to 0.4% belongs to the top ten. Whole-study results and caveats: Reduced insertions and increased deletions marked VDJ junctions in type 1 diabetes patients. People with Type 1 diabetes carried modestly yet significantly shorter TCRB CDR3s in all four CD4+ subsets.

The clonotype comes from a man younger than 30 with type 1 diabetes. Sequencing was performed on stem cell memory CD4+ T cells from blood. The V gene is TRBV5-1, the J gene TRBJ2-1; maybe TRBD1 (5 bases). The CDR3 protein is CASSSRGDEQFF. CDR3 DNA sequence: TGCGCCAGCAGCTCAAGGGGCGATGAGCAGTTCTTC. Drawing the rest from reference TRBV5-1 and TRBJ2-1, the complete variable domain is KAGVTQTPRYLIKTRGQQVTLSCSPISGHRSVSWYQQTPGQGLQFLFEYFSETQRNKGNFPGRFSGRQFSNSRSEMNVSTLELGDSALYLCASSSRGDEQFFGPGTRLTVL.